Here is one T cell receptor (beta chain) with its context. Antigen specificity is unknown. This sample stems from a study of T cell responses to AZD1222 COVID-19 vaccine. Sequenced by immunoSEQ multiplex PCR; TCRdb stores in-frame clones only, minus some. Among approximately 100,000 clones listed, 90% were seen once. Both about-4-week and about-12-week second-dose recipients were combined. Whole-study findings and limits: Repertoire sampling was restricted to post-peak T cell response timepoints.

The material was peripheral blood, obtained 28 days after the second AZD1222 dose. The receptor's source is an adult who received the AZD1222 COVID-19 vaccine.

The chain's CDR3 is CATSRDPPGTEAFF. In nucleotides, the CDR3 is TGTGCCACCAGCAGGGATCCCCCGGGGACTGAAGCTTTCTTT. The chain joins TRBV15 to TRBJ1-1; no clear D. CDR1 is LNHNV and CDR2 is YYDKDF in the germline V gene (reference sequence). Trimming removed 3 bases at V and 5 bases at J, with 13 bases between. This CDR3 has 14 amino acids.